These 22 T cell receptor beta chains were sequenced from one sample in a study of OX40 agonist ivuxolimab in advanced cancers. TCRdb keeps only in-frame clones here, not all; method: immunoSEQ multiplex PCR. The data contain some 90,000 clones, less than 95% of them seen just once; the ten biggest clones take up under 2%. The sample consisted of CD4+ or CD8+ T cells sorted from blood, taken in a trial of the OX40 agonist ivuxolimab. These receptors all come from an adult with an advanced solid tumor such as melanoma, head and neck, liver or kidney cancer.

The chain employs TRBV6-5 and TRBJ1-2; D might be TRBD1 (5 bases). In germline, CDR1 is MNHEY, CDR2 SVGAGI. Trimming removed 1 base from V and 8 bases from J, with 11 bases in between. CDR3 length: 13 amino acids. This CDR3 is CASSYLGDDGYTF. CDR3 nucleotide sequence: TGTGCCAGCAGTTACTTAGGGGACGACGGCTACACCTTC.

V gene TRBV6-5 combines with J gene TRBJ2-7; 7 nucleotides line up with TRBD1. The CDR3 is 14 amino acids. Germline lookup yields CDR1 MNHEY and CDR2 SVGAGI. J lost 3 bases, V lost 7 bases, and 9 bases had no gene match. The CDR3 nucleotides read TGTGCCAGCACCCCAGGGGGACACAACTACGAGCAGTACTTC. As protein: CASTPGGHNYEQYF.

The chain carries TRBV18 and TRBJ1-2; possible D gene TRBD1, 6 bases. This CDR3 has 14 residues. Per the germline V gene, CDR1 is KGHSH and CDR2 is LQKENI. V was pared by 3 bases and J by 7 bases, with 15 bases between. CDR3 bases: TGTGCCAGCTCACCGACAGCAACAGGGATTGGCTACACCTTC. It translates to CASSPTATGIGYTF.

This rearrangement joins TRBV5-4 to TRBJ2-1, with TRBD2 matching over 7 bases. Trimming removed 3 bases from V and 4 bases from J; junction bases left unmatched: 7. The germline CDR1 and CDR2 sequences are SGHNT and YYREEE (reference sequence). There are 15 residues in the CDR3. CDR3: CASSSAGPKYNEQFF. CDR3 nucleotides: TGTGCCAGCAGCTCAGCGGGACCGAAGTACAATGAGCAGTTCTTC.

The chain links TRBV30 to TRBJ1-2, with 7 nucleotides matching TRBD1. V lost 8 bases and J lost 1; bases outside the gene matches: 10. The CDR3 contains 14 residues. Germline CDR1 reads GTSNPN; CDR2 reads SVGIG (reference sequence). The CDR3 loop is CARDSRNINYGYTF. As DNA, the CDR3 is TGTGCCCGGGACAGCCGAAATATTAACTATGGCTACACCTTC.

The gene calls are TRBV7-8 and TRBJ1-1; D possibly corresponds to TRBD1 (5 bases). CDR3 length: 16 residues. Trimming took 1 base from V and 4 from J, leaving 16 bases between them. The germline gives CDR1 SGHVS, CDR2 FQNEAQ. CDR3 amino acids: CASSLGFGGLSTEAFF. The CDR3 nucleotides read TGTGCCAGCAGCTTAGGCTTTGGGGGTCTGAGCACTGAAGCTTTCTTT.

The chain is built from TRBV27 and TRBJ2-7; 7 nucleotides align to TRBD1. Germline CDR1 MNHEY, CDR2 SMNVEV (reference sequence). The junction had 8 bases not matched to a gene; V was cut back by 5 bases and J by 7 bases. This CDR3 is 13 amino acids long. DNA for the CDR3: TGTGCCAGCAGTAACGGACAGGTTCGAGAGCAGTACTTC. It codes for CASSNGQVREQYF.

This rearrangement joins TRBV10-3 to TRBJ1-2, with 12 bases matching TRBD1. The CDR3 sequence is 16 residues long. Germline CDR1 reads ENHRY; CDR2 reads SYGVKD. J gave up 3 bases and V 7 bases, and 9 bases lay outside the gene matches. Written as DNA, the CDR3 is TGTGCCATCAACCCGGGACAGGGGGCGCGGGACTATGGCTACACCTTC. It is translated as CAINPGQGARDYGYTF.

The chain joins TRBV5-4 to TRBJ2-3; D is unresolved. Trimming left V 6 bases short and J 2 bases short, with 10 bases between. The CDR3 spans 13 residues. Per germline, CDR1 SGHNT and CDR2 YYREEE (reference sequence). The CDR3 DNA reads as TGTGCCAGCAATCGAGTCGACACAGATACGCAGTATTTT. Translation: CASNRVDTDTQYF. Full variable domain (remainder filled in from reference TRBV5-4 and TRBJ2-3): ETGVTQSPTHLIKTRGQQVTLRCSSQSGHNTVSWYQQALGQGPQFIFQYYREEENGRGNFPPRFSGLQFPNYSSELNVNALELDDSALYLCASNRVDTDTQYFGPGTRLTVL.

The chain's CDR3 is CASIGGLAGMGYEQFF. In nucleotides, the CDR3 is TGTGCCAGTATTGGGGGACTAGCGGGAATGGGCTATGAGCAGTTCTTC. The chain combines TRBV19 with TRBJ2-1; 13 positions agree with TRBD2. CDR1 is LNHDA and CDR2 is SQIVND in the germline V gene (reference sequence). There are 16 residues in the CDR3. Unmatched junction bases numbered 11, after V lost 7 bases and J lost 8 bases.

J is TRBJ2-1 and V is TRBV7-9, with D possibly being TRBD2 (6 bases). Germline values: CDR1 SEHNR, CDR2 FQNEAQ (reference sequence). This CDR3 has 18 residues. Trimming cost V 1 base and J 0 bases, with 16 bases left between them. The CDR3 DNA reads TGTGCCAGCAGCTTAGGGAGTCGAGCGGGCCACTCCTACAATGAGCAGTTCTTC. Translating gives CASSLGSRAGHSYNEQFF.

This chain joins TRBV6-1 and TRBJ2-3, with 9 positions matching TRBD2. Per germline, CDR1 MNHNS and CDR2 SASEGT. The V gene end was trimmed by 2 bases and the J gene end by 3 bases; junction bases not matched to a gene: 6. The CDR3 runs to 16 residues. The CDR3 reads CASSERASGITDTQYF. In DNA form, the CDR3 reads TGTGCCAGCAGTGAAAGGGCTAGCGGGATTACAGATACGCAGTATTTT.

The J gene is TRBJ2-5, the V gene TRBV4-1; D assignment may be TRBD1 or TRBD2 (5 bases each). The V gene's germline CDR1 is MGHRA and CDR2 YSYEKL. This CDR3 is built from 15 residues. With 1 base removed from V and 5 bases from J, the gap between germline ends came to 14 bases. The CDR3 protein is CASSQVGTPGETQYF. In nucleotides, the CDR3 is TGCGCCAGCAGCCAAGTGGGGACCCCAGGCGAGACCCAGTACTTC.

This CDR3 reads CASSEMGLTDTQYF. CDR3 coding DNA: TGTGCCAGCAGTGAGATGGGGCTCACAGATACGCAGTATTTT. The rearrangement joins TRBV2 to TRBJ2-3, with D perhaps TRBD1 (5 bases). CDR3 length: 14 amino acids. Germline CDR1 reads SNHLY; CDR2 reads FYNNEI. The V end lost 3 bases, the J end lost 2 bases, and 9 bases lay between the germline ends. The full variable domain, rest sourced from reference TRBV2 and TRBJ2-3, is EPEVTQTPSHQVTQMGQEVILRCVPISNHLYFYWYRQILGQKVEFLVSFYNNEISEKSEIFDDQFSVERPDGSNFTLKIRSTKLEDSAMYFCASSEMGLTDTQYFGPGTRLTVL.

V is TRBV14 and J is TRBJ2-1; D might be TRBD2 (5 bases). Trimming removed 4 bases from V and 9 bases from J, with 13 bases in between. Germline CDR1 is SGHDN and CDR2 is FVKESK. The CDR3 consists of 13 residues. CDR3 protein: CASSPRAGGEQFF. CDR3 DNA sequence: TGTGCCAGCAGCCCCCGGGCGGGCGGTGAGCAGTTCTTC.

The rearrangement uses TRBV11-2 and TRBJ2-7; either TRBD1 or TRBD2 may supply D (5 bases each). CDR1 is SGHAT, CDR2 FQNNGV, per germline. The germline V and J ends were trimmed by 5 bases and 3 bases, with 11 bases remaining between them. The CDR3 spans 13 residues. The CDR3 protein is CASSTGTYYEQYF. CDR3 nucleotide sequence: TGTGCCAGCAGCACCGGGACCTACTACGAGCAGTACTTC.

The chain employs TRBV7-2 and TRBJ2-6; TRBD1 might be the D (6 bases). The germline V gene has CDR1 SGHTA and CDR2 FQGNSA. The length of the CDR3 is 16 residues. V was clipped by 7 bases and J by 2 bases, with 15 bases between them. Here the CDR3 DNA reads TGTGCCAGCACGAACAGGGTGGTGGCTGGGGCCAACGTCCTGACTTTC. It translates to CASTNRVVAGANVLTF.

A note on this clone: A junction boundary mismatches the germline segment, possibly from a read error. The V gene is TRBV5-8, the J gene TRBJ2-2; 8 nucleotides agree with TRBD2. Germline V gives CDR1 SGHTS, CDR2 YDEGEE. This CDR3 comprises 16 residues. The CDR3, as DNA: TGTGCCAGCAGCTTGGCCCCAGCGGGAGCCACCGAGGAGCTGTTTTTT. Translated, it gives CASSLAPAGATEELFF. Complete variable domain (other parts from reference TRBV5-8 and TRBJ2-2): EAGVTQSPTHLIKTRGQQATLRCSPISGHTSVYWYQQALGLGLQFLLWYDEGEERNRGNFPPRFSGRQFPNYSSELNVNALELEDSALYLCASSLAPAGATEELFFGEGSRLTVL.

The rearrangement links TRBV30 to TRBJ2-1; D perhaps matches TRBD1 (7 bases). The CDR3 sequence is 14 residues long. V lost 6 bases to trimming and J lost 11 bases, with 23 bases between them. Germline CDR1 and CDR2: GTSNPN and SVGIG (reference sequence). The chain's CDR3 is CACAGQLRGAKQFF. The CDR3 region has the DNA TGTGCCTGCGCGGGACAGTTGAGGGGGGCAAAGCAGTTCTTC.

The rearrangement links TRBV4-3 to TRBJ2-3, with 8 bases that match TRBD2. The J segment lost 1 base and the V segment lost 3 bases, leaving 9 bases of the junction unmatched. CDR3 size: 17 residues. CDR1 and CDR2 (germline): LGHNA, YSLEER. The CDR3 DNA reads TGCGCCAGCAGCCAGTCAGTCAGCGGGAGTGGCACAGATACGCAGTATTTT. It specifies CASSQSVSGSGTDTQYF.

CDR3 amino acids: CASSYSRLAGAYEQYF. The CDR3 DNA follows: TGTGCCAGCAGTTACTCGAGGCTAGCGGGAGCCTACGAGCAGTACTTC. The chain uses TRBV6-5 and TRBJ2-7, with 10 bases lining up with TRBD2. Unmatched junction bases numbered 4, after V lost 0 bases and J lost 2 bases. Germline V gene lookup returns CDR1 MNHEY and CDR2 SVGAGI. The CDR3 is 16 residues long.

The chain uses TRBV5-1 and TRBJ2-7; 8 bases are shared with TRBD1. CDR3 size: 15 residues. The V gene's germline CDR1 is SGHRS and CDR2 YFSETQ. V trimming: 4 bases; J trimming: 6 bases; junction bases outside the gene matches: 12. The chain's CDR3 is CASSEIDRGGSEQYF. The CDR3 DNA reads as TGCGCCAGCAGCGAGATAGACAGGGGAGGAAGCGAGCAGTACTTC.